Listed below are T cell receptor beta chains from one sample, sequenced in a study of blood T cell repertoires in COVID-19. The assay was immunoSEQ multiplex PCR, and TCRdb's table has in-frame clones only and misses some. The table has 10,000 to 15,000 clones, 75% to 90% seen once. Material: peripheral blood. These receptors originate from a human donor in a cohort sampled during active COVID-19. The CDR3 runs from the conserved cysteine through the conserved F or W. The order of the fields is V gene, D gene, clone size, J gene, CDR3 protein, CDR3 DNA. D genes are given only for firm matches. Not all rows give a size; the values are once, few, many and, for expanded clones, a class.

v_gene: TRBV10-3; d_gene: .; abundance: .; j_gene: TRBJ1-2; CDR3aa: CAISEQGFAHGYTF; CDR3nt: TGTGCCATCAGTGAGCAGGGTTTCGCTCATGGCTACACCTTC
v_gene: TRBV12-3/TRBV12-4; d_gene: .; abundance: .; j_gene: TRBJ2-7; CDR3aa: CASSLGESYEQYF; CDR3nt: TGTGCCAGCAGTTTAGGTGAGAGCTACGAGCAGTACTTC
v_gene: TRBV20-1; d_gene: TRBD2; abundance: .; j_gene: TRBJ2-5; CDR3aa: CSASGPLAGETQYF; CDR3nt: TGCAGTGCTAGTGGTCCTCTAGCGGGGGAGACCCAGTACTTC
v_gene: TRBV11-2; d_gene: .; abundance: once; j_gene: TRBJ2-7; CDR3aa: CASSLGLGRVLYEQYF; CDR3nt: TGTGCCAGCAGCTTAGGTTTAGGCAGGGTACTCTACGAGCAGTACTTC
v_gene: TRBV7-8; d_gene: TRBD2; abundance: .; j_gene: TRBJ2-2; CDR3aa: CASSLGTSGRVGELFF; CDR3nt: TGTGCCAGCAGCTTAGGAACTAGCGGGAGAGTCGGGGAGCTGTTTTTT
v_gene: TRBV27; d_gene: .; abundance: .; j_gene: TRBJ1-5; CDR3aa: CASSFRFQQPQHF; CDR3nt: TGTGCCAGCAGTTTCAGGTTTCAACAGCCCCAGCATTTT
v_gene: TRBV18; d_gene: .; abundance: once; j_gene: TRBJ2-5; CDR3aa: CASSPYQETQYF; CDR3nt: TGTGCCAGCTCCCCGTACCAAGAGACCCAGTACTTC
v_gene: TRBV24-1; d_gene: TRBD1; abundance: .; j_gene: TRBJ2-3; CDR3aa: CATSDFGRGTTDTQYF; CDR3nt: TGTGCCACCAGTGATTTTGGCAGGGGGACCACAGATACGCAGTATTTT
v_gene: TRBV19; d_gene: .; abundance: .; j_gene: TRBJ2-3; CDR3aa: CASSRGGLGTDTQYF; CDR3nt: TGTGCCAGTAGTAGAGGAGGCCTCGGCACAGATACGCAGTATTTT
v_gene: TRBV6-6; d_gene: .; abundance: .; j_gene: TRBJ2-7; CDR3aa: CASSPWGSRRTGYEQYF; CDR3nt: TGTGCCAGCAGTCCCTGGGGCTCCCGAAGGACGGGCTACGAGCAGTACTTC
v_gene: TRBV28; d_gene: TRBD2; abundance: few; j_gene: TRBJ2-7; CDR3aa: CASSLLAGDYEQYF; CDR3nt: TGTGCCAGCAGTTTACTAGCGGGAGACTACGAGCAGTACTTC
v_gene: TRBV5-1; d_gene: .; abundance: .; j_gene: TRBJ2-7; CDR3aa: CASSFGVQVYEQYF; CDR3nt: TGCGCCAGCAGCTTTGGTGTACAGGTCTACGAGCAGTACTTC
v_gene: TRBV6-6; d_gene: .; abundance: .; j_gene: TRBJ1-3; CDR3aa: CASSTGQISGNTIYF; CDR3nt: TGTGCCAGCAGTACAGGACAGATCTCTGGAAACACCATATATTTT
v_gene: TRBV3-1/TRBV3-2; d_gene: .; abundance: .; j_gene: TRBJ2-6; CDR3aa: CASSPREGAYSGANVLTF; CDR3nt: TGTGCCAGCAGCCCCCGTGAAGGGGCCTACTCTGGGGCCAACGTCCTGACTTTC
v_gene: TRBV5-1; d_gene: TRBD1; abundance: .; j_gene: TRBJ2-5; CDR3aa: CASSLGATGSETQYF; CDR3nt: TGCGCCAGCAGCTTGGGTGCGACAGGGAGCGAGACCCAGTACTTC
v_gene: TRBV5-1; d_gene: TRBD1; abundance: .; j_gene: TRBJ2-7; CDR3aa: CASSYPGQSSYEQYF; CDR3nt: TGCGCCAGCAGTTATCCGGGACAGAGCTCCTACGAGCAGTACTTC
v_gene: TRBV27; d_gene: TRBD2; abundance: .; j_gene: TRBJ2-7; CDR3aa: CASSSGTRGYEQYF; CDR3nt: TGTGCCAGCAGTTCCGGGACTAGGGGCTACGAGCAGTACTTC
v_gene: TRBV6-4; d_gene: .; abundance: .; j_gene: TRBJ2-3; CDR3aa: CASSRSKGAPDTQYF; CDR3nt: TGTGCCAGCAGTCGGAGTAAAGGGGCCCCAGATACGCAGTATTTT
v_gene: TRBV7-2; d_gene: TRBD2; abundance: .; j_gene: TRBJ2-5; CDR3aa: CASSSLAGGLGETQYF; CDR3nt: TGTGCCAGCAGTTCCTTAGCGGGGGGGCTGGGGGAGACCCAGTACTTC
v_gene: TRBV19; d_gene: TRBD2; abundance: once; j_gene: TRBJ2-1; CDR3aa: CASSLGQAGDNEQFF; CDR3nt: TGTGCCAGTAGTTTGGGACAAGCGGGGGACAATGAGCAGTTCTTC
v_gene: TRBV29-1; d_gene: TRBD2; abundance: .; j_gene: TRBJ2-7; CDR3aa: CSVPLAGAHEQYF; CDR3nt: TGCAGCGTTCCACTAGCGGGAGCCCACGAGCAGTACTTC
v_gene: TRBV7-2; d_gene: TRBD1; abundance: .; j_gene: TRBJ2-7; CDR3aa: CASSFGGQAYEQYF; CDR3nt: TGTGCCAGCAGCTTCGGGGGACAGGCCTACGAGCAGTACTTC
v_gene: TRBV28; d_gene: TRBD2; abundance: .; j_gene: TRBJ2-5; CDR3aa: CASSPGGRETQYF; CDR3nt: TGTGCCAGCAGTCCCGGCGGGAGAGAGACCCAGTACTTC
v_gene: TRBV12-5; d_gene: TRBD1; abundance: .; j_gene: TRBJ2-7; CDR3aa: CASGPTEPGQGLHEQYF; CDR3nt: TGTGCTAGTGGCCCAACTGAACCTGGACAGGGCCTCCACGAGCAGTACTTC
v_gene: TRBV29-1; d_gene: .; abundance: .; j_gene: TRBJ2-1; CDR3aa: CSVGGIGSFYNEQFF; CDR3nt: TGCAGCGTTGGGGGTATAGGGAGTTTTTACAATGAGCAGTTCTTC
v_gene: TRBV13; d_gene: TRBD1; abundance: few; j_gene: TRBJ2-7; CDR3aa: CASSDRANEQYF; CDR3nt: TGTGCCAGCAGCGACAGGGCAAACGAGCAGTACTTC
v_gene: TRBV4-2; d_gene: .; abundance: few; j_gene: TRBJ1-2; CDR3aa: CASSQGTVELGYGYTF; CDR3nt: TGTGCCAGCAGCCAAGGGACAGTGGAACTCGGCTATGGCTACACCTTC
v_gene: TRBV5-1; d_gene: .; abundance: .; j_gene: TRBJ2-5; CDR3aa: CASSTQGPQETQYF; CDR3nt: TGCGCCAGCAGCACACAGGGACCGCAAGAGACCCAGTACTTC
v_gene: TRBV6-4; d_gene: TRBD2; abundance: once; j_gene: TRBJ2-1; CDR3aa: CASSEASGADYNEQFF; CDR3nt: TGTGCCAGCAGTGAGGCTAGCGGGGCGGACTACAATGAGCAGTTCTTC
v_gene: TRBV9; d_gene: .; abundance: .; j_gene: TRBJ2-1; CDR3aa: CASSVDGGYDEQFF; CDR3nt: TGTGCCAGCAGCGTAGACGGGGGTTACGATGAGCAGTTCTTC
v_gene: TRBV6-1; d_gene: TRBD1; abundance: .; j_gene: TRBJ1-5; CDR3aa: CASSEGQGGQPQHF; CDR3nt: TGTGCCAGCAGTGAAGGGCAGGGGGGACAGCCCCAGCATTTT
v_gene: TRBV3-1/TRBV3-2; d_gene: TRBD1; abundance: .; j_gene: TRBJ2-1; CDR3aa: CASSQLGQGGPFF; CDR3nt: TGTGCCAGCAGCCAACTCGGACAGGGAGGTCCGTTCTTC
v_gene: TRBV5-1; d_gene: .; abundance: .; j_gene: TRBJ2-5; CDR3aa: CASSLDRGAGEGETQYF; CDR3nt: TGCGCCAGCAGCTTGGACCGGGGGGCAGGGGAAGGAGAGACCCAGTACTTC
v_gene: TRBV5-1; d_gene: .; abundance: .; j_gene: TRBJ2-5; CDR3aa: CASSPTGVQETQYF; CDR3nt: TGCGCCAGCAGCCCGACAGGCGTTCAAGAGACCCAGTACTTC
v_gene: TRBV6-5; d_gene: .; abundance: .; j_gene: TRBJ2-3; CDR3aa: CAVEPRPDTQYF; CDR3nt: TGTGCCGTCGAACCGCGGCCAGATACGCAGTATTTT
v_gene: TRBV7-9; d_gene: .; abundance: .; j_gene: TRBJ1-3; CDR3aa: CASSLAPRSGNTIYF; CDR3nt: TGTGCCAGCAGCTTAGCCCCCCGCTCTGGAAACACCATATATTTT
v_gene: TRBV5-5; d_gene: TRBD1; abundance: .; j_gene: TRBJ2-6; CDR3aa: CASSFRDRGQSGANVLTF; CDR3nt: TGTGCCAGCAGCTTCCGGGACAGGGGGCAGTCTGGGGCCAACGTCCTGACTTTC
v_gene: TRBV19; d_gene: .; abundance: .; j_gene: TRBJ1-5; CDR3aa: CASSIGFQGANQPQHF; CDR3nt: TGTGCCAGTAGTATAGGTTTTCAGGGCGCCAATCAGCCCCAGCATTTT
v_gene: TRBV7-2; d_gene: TRBD1; abundance: few; j_gene: TRBJ2-7; CDR3aa: CASSLVGTGGYEQYF; CDR3nt: TGTGCCAGCAGCTTAGTTGGGACAGGGGGCTACGAGCAGTACTTC
v_gene: TRBV5-4; d_gene: .; abundance: .; j_gene: TRBJ1-6; CDR3aa: CASSFVEGNSPLHF; CDR3nt: TGTGCCAGCAGCTTTGTGGAGGGCAATTCACCCCTCCACTTT
v_gene: TRBV5-4; d_gene: .; abundance: .; j_gene: TRBJ2-5; CDR3aa: CASSTQIGGGGETQYF; CDR3nt: TGTGCCAGCAGTACTCAGATCGGGGGAGGGGGAGAGACCCAGTACTTC
v_gene: TRBV2; d_gene: TRBD1; abundance: .; j_gene: TRBJ2-3; CDR3aa: CASSPGTGSTDTQYF; CDR3nt: TGTGCCAGCAGTCCCGGGACAGGGAGCACAGATACGCAGTATTTT
v_gene: TRBV25-1; d_gene: .; abundance: .; j_gene: TRBJ1-5; CDR3aa: CASSEQGSNQPQHF; CDR3nt: TGTGCCAGCAGTGAACAGGGAAGCAATCAGCCCCAGCATTTT
v_gene: TRBV6-2/TRBV6-3; d_gene: .; abundance: .; j_gene: TRBJ1-3; CDR3aa: CASSPTGNSGNTIYF; CDR3nt: TGTGCCAGCAGTCCGACAGGCAACTCTGGAAACACCATATATTTT
v_gene: TRBV24-1; d_gene: TRBD1; abundance: .; j_gene: TRBJ2-1; CDR3aa: CATSDIRGHGEQFF; CDR3nt: TGTGCCACCAGTGATATTAGGGGGCATGGTGAGCAGTTCTTC
v_gene: TRBV7-9; d_gene: TRBD2; abundance: .; j_gene: TRBJ2-5; CDR3aa: CASSLSGRAVETQYF; CDR3nt: TGTGCCAGCAGCCTCAGCGGGAGGGCCGTTGAGACCCAGTACTTC
v_gene: TRBV4-1; d_gene: TRBD2; abundance: .; j_gene: TRBJ2-3; CDR3aa: CASSQQGLAGVSDTQYF; CDR3nt: TGCGCCAGCAGCCAACAGGGACTAGCGGGAGTCTCAGATACGCAGTATTTT
v_gene: TRBV19; d_gene: TRBD1; abundance: once; j_gene: TRBJ2-2; CDR3aa: CASSNRDRNTGELFF; CDR3nt: TGTGCCAGTAGTAACCGGGACAGGAACACCGGGGAGCTGTTTTTT
v_gene: TRBV27; d_gene: TRBD1; abundance: .; j_gene: TRBJ1-6; CDR3aa: CASSSAGQGDNSPLHF; CDR3nt: TGTGCCAGCAGTTCCGCGGGACAGGGGGATAATTCACCCCTCCACTTT
v_gene: TRBV29-1; d_gene: .; abundance: .; j_gene: TRBJ1-2; CDR3aa: CSVGRNYGYTF; CDR3nt: TGCAGCGTTGGCAGGAACTATGGCTACACCTTC
v_gene: TRBV27; d_gene: TRBD2; abundance: .; j_gene: TRBJ2-7; CDR3aa: CASSHRLAGGLDEQYF; CDR3nt: TGTGCCAGCAGTCATAGACTAGCGGGAGGGCTAGACGAGCAGTACTTC
v_gene: TRBV6-5; d_gene: TRBD1; abundance: .; j_gene: TRBJ2-1; CDR3aa: CASTRGGFQFF; CDR3nt: TGTGCCAGCACCCGAGGGGGCTTTCAGTTCTTC
v_gene: TRBV3-1/TRBV3-2; d_gene: TRBD2; abundance: .; j_gene: TRBJ2-5; CDR3aa: CASSQDFTSGAETQYF; CDR3nt: TGTGCCAGCAGCCAAGATTTTACTAGCGGGGCGGAGACCCAGTACTTC
v_gene: TRBV3-1/TRBV3-2; d_gene: .; abundance: once; j_gene: TRBJ2-2; CDR3aa: CASSQGLSGELFF; CDR3nt: TGTGCCAGCAGCCAAGGGTTGAGCGGGGAGCTGTTTTTT
v_gene: TRBV7-3; d_gene: TRBD1; abundance: few; j_gene: TRBJ2-1; CDR3aa: CASSSGQGHEQFF; CDR3nt: TGTGCCAGCAGCTCCGGACAGGGCCATGAGCAGTTCTTC
v_gene: TRBV9; d_gene: TRBD1; abundance: .; j_gene: TRBJ1-5; CDR3aa: CASSPGTGSYGQPQHF; CDR3nt: TGTGCCAGCAGCCCGGGGACAGGCTCCTACGGCCAGCCCCAGCATTTT
v_gene: TRBV19; d_gene: .; abundance: .; j_gene: TRBJ1-6; CDR3aa: CASKVVQGRNSPLHF; CDR3nt: TGTGCCAGTAAAGTGGTGCAGGGCCGAAATTCACCCCTCCACTTT